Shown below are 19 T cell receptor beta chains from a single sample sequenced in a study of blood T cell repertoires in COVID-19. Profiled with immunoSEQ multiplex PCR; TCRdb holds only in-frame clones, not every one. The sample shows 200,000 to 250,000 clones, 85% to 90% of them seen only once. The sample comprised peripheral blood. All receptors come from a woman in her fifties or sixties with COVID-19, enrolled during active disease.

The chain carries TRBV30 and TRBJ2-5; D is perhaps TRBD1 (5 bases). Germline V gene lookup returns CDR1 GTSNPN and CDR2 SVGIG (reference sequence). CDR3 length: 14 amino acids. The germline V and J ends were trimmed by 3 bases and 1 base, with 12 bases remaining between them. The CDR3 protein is CAWSRGHLQETQYF. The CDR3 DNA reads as TGTGCCTGGAGCCGCGGACACCTCCAAGAGACCCAGTACTTC.

The CDR3 DNA reads TGTGCCAGCAGTTTTAGGACTAGCCCGAACACCGGGGAGCTGTTTTTT. Its protein is CASSFRTSPNTGELFF. The rearrangement links TRBV27 to TRBJ2-2, with 8 nucleotides matching TRBD2. The CDR3 is 16 amino acids. V was pared by 3 bases and J by 0 bases, with 3 bases of the junction left unmatched. Per the germline V gene, CDR1 is MNHEY and CDR2 is SMNVEV (reference sequence).

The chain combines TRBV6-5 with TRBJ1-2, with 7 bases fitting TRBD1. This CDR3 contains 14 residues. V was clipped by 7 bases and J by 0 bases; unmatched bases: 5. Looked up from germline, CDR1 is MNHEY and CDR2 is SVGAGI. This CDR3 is CASNPTGTNYGYTF. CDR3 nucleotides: TGTGCCAGCAACCCGACAGGGACTAACTATGGCTACACCTTC.

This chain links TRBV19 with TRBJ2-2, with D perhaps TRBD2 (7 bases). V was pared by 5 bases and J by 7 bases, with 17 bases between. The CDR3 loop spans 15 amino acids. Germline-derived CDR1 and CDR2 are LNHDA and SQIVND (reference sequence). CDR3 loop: CASSASGGAGGELFF. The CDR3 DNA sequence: TGTGCCAGTAGTGCGAGTGGGGGGGCCGGCGGGGAGCTGTTTTTT. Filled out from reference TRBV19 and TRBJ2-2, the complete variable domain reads DGGITQSPKYLFRKEGQNVTLSCEQNLNHDAMYWYRQDPGQGLRLIYYSQIVNDFQKGDIAEGYSVSREKKESFPLTVTSAQKNPTAFYLCASSASGGAGGELFFGEGSRLTVL.

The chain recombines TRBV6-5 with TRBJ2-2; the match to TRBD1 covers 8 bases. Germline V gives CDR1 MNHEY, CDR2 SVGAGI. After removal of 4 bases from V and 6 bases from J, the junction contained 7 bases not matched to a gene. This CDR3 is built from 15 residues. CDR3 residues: CASSLGQGRAGELFF. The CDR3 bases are TGTGCCAGCAGTTTAGGACAGGGACGGGCCGGGGAGCTGTTTTTT.

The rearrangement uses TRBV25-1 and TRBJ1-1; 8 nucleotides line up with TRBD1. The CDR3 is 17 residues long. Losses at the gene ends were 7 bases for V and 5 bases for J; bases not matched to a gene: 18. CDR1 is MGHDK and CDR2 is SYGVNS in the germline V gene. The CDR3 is CASTWTGTIFGETEAFF. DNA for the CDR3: TGTGCCAGCACTTGGACAGGGACCATCTTCGGGGAAACTGAAGCTTTCTTT.

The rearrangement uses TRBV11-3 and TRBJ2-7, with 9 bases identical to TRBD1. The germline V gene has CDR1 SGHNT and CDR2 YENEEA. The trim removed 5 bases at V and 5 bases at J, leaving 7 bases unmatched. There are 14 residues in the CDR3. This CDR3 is CASSARTGDHEQYF. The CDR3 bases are TGTGCCAGCAGCGCCCGGACAGGGGACCACGAGCAGTACTTC.

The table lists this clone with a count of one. The CDR3: CASTGPYNEQFF. CDR3 nucleotides: TGCGCCAGCACAGGGCCCTACAATGAGCAGTTCTTC. The gene calls are TRBV10-1 and TRBJ2-1; maybe TRBD1 (5 bases). This CDR3 spans 12 amino acids. In germline, CDR1 is WNHNN, CDR2 SYGVQD (reference sequence). Trimming removed 7 bases from V and 2 bases from J, with 6 bases in between.

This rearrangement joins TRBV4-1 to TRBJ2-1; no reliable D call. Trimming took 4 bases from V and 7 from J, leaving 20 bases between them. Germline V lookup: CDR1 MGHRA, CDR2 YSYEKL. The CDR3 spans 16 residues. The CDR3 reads CASSPLGTSVENEQFF. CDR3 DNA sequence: TGCGCCAGCAGCCCCCTTGGTACTTCAGTGGAGAATGAGCAGTTCTTC.

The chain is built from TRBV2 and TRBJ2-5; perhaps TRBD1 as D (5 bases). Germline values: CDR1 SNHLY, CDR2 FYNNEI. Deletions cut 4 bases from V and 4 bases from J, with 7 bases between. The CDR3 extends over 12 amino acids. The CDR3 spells CASSVRVETQYF. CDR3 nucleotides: TGTGCCAGCAGTGTCAGGGTAGAGACCCAGTACTTC.

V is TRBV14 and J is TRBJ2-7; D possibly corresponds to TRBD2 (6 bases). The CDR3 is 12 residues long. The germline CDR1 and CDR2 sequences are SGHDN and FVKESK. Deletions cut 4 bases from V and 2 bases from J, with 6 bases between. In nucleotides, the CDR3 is TGTGCCAGCAGCCCGGGAGCCTACGAGCAGTACTTC. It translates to CASSPGAYEQYF.

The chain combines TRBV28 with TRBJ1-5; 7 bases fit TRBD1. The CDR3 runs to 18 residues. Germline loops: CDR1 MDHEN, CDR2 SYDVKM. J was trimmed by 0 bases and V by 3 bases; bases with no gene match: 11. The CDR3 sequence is CASSFRPQGFYSNQPQHF. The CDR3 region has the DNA TGTGCCAGCAGTTTTCGGCCACAGGGGTTTTATAGCAATCAGCCCCAGCATTTT.

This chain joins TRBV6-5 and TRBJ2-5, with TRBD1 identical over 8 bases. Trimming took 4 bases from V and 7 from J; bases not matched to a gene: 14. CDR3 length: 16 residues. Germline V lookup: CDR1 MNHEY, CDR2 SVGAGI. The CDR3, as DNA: TGTGCCAGCAGTTCTAACTTCGGACAGGGCCCTGGGACCCAGTACTTC. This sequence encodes CASSSNFGQGPGTQYF.

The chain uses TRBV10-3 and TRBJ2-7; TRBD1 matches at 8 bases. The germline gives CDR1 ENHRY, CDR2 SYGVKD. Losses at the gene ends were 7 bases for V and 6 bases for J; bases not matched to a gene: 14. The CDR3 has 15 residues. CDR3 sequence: CAIIPGQVGKGEQYF. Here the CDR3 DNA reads TGTGCCATCATTCCGGGACAGGTAGGAAAAGGCGAGCAGTACTTC.

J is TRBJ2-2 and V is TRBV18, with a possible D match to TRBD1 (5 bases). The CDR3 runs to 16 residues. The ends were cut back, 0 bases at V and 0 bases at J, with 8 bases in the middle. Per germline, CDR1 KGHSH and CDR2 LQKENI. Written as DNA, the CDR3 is TGTGCCAGCTCACCACCGACAGCTACGAACACCGGGGAGCTGTTTTTT. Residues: CASSPPTATNTGELFF.

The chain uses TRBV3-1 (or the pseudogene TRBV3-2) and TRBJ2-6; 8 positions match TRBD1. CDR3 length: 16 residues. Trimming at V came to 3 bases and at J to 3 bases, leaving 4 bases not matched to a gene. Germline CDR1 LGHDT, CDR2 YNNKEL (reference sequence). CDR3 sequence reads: CASSHQGAYGANVLTF. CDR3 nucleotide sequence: TGTGCCAGCAGCCATCAGGGGGCTTATGGGGCCAACGTCCTGACTTTC.

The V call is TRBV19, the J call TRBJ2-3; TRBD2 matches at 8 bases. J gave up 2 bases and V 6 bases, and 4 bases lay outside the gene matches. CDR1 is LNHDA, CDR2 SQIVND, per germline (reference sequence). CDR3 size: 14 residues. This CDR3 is CASSGGANTDTQYF. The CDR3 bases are TGTGCCAGTAGCGGGGGGGCCAACACAGATACGCAGTATTTT.

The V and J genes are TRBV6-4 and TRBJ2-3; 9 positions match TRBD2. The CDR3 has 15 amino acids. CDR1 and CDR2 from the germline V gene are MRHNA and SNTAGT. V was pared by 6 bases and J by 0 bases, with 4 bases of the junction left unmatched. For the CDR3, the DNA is TGTGCCAGCAGACAGACTAGCGGCAGCACAGATACGCAGTATTTT. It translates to CASRQTSGSTDTQYF.

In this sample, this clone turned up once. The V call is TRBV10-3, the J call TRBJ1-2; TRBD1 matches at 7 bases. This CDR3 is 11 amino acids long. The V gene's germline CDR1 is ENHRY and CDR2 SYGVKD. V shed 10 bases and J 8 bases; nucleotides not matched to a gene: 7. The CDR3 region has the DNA TGTGCCACCTTCGACAGGGACGGCTACACCTTC. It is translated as CATFDRDGYTF.